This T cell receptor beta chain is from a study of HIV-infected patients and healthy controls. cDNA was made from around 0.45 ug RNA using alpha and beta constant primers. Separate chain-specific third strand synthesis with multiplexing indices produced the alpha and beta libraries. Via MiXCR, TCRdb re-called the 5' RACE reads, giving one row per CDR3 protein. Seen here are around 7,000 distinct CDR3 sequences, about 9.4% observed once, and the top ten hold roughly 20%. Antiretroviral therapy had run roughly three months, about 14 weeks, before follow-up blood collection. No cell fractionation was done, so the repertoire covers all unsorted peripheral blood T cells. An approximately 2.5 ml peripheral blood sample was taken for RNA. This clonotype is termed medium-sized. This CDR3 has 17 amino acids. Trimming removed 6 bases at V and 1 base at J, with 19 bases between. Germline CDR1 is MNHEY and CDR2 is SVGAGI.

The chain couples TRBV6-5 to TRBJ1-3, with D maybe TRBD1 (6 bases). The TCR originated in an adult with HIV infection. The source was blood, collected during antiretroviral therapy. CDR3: CASSPQQGGPSGNTIYF. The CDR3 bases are TGTGCCAGCAGCCCCCAACAGGGTGGACCGTCTGGAAACACCATATATTTT.